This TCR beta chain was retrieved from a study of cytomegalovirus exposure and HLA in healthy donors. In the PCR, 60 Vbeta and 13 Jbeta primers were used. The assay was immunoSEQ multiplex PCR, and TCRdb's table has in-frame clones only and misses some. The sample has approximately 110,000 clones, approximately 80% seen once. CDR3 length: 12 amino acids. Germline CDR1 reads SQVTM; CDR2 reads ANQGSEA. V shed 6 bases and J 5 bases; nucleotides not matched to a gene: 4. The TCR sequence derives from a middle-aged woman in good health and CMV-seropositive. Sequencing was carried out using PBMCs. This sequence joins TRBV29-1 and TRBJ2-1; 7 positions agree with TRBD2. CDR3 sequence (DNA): TGCAGCGTCGGCCGGGAGGACAATGAGCAGTTCTTC. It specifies CSVGREDNEQFF.